The clone carrying this T cell receptor (beta chain) was recorded many times. The record originates from a study of blood T cell repertoires in COVID-19. The wider study: Donors in the United States, Italy and Spain gave samples during acute or convalescent COVID-19. T cells, B-cell-depleted T cells, or PBMCs provided the cDNA or gDNA that served as material.

Authors' processing steps: Amplifying reference gene primers gave estimates of nucleated cell counts. Profiled with immunoSEQ multiplex PCR; TCRdb holds only in-frame clones, not every one. The D gene and trimming were derived from the DNA, and the V and J assignments and clone size from that table. The sample has about 190,000 clones; 84% are singletons. The germline V and J ends were trimmed by 4 bases and 10 bases, with 12 bases remaining between them. Germline V CDR1 and CDR2: SGHRS, YFSETQ. This CDR3 contains 13 residues. The sequenced sample was peripheral blood. The clonotype comes from an older woman with active or convalescent COVID-19. V gene TRBV5-1 combines with J gene TRBJ1-6; possible D gene TRBD1, 6 bases. Here the CDR3 DNA reads TGCGCCAGCAGCCCTGGGGGCCGATCACCCCTCCACTTT. This codes for CASSPGGRSPLHF.